This passage covers 25 T cell receptor beta chains from one sample sequenced in a study of T cell changes during pregnancy in multiple sclerosis. Profiled with immunoSEQ multiplex PCR; TCRdb holds only in-frame clones, not every one. The data show some 10,000 clones, about 89% seen once. Material: CD8+ T cells from peripheral blood mononuclear cells, obtained in the first trimester of pregnancy. Every receptor here comes from a female donor in good health, enrolled as a control in a pregnancy study.

The chain uses TRBV7-8 and TRBJ2-3; D gene unclear. Germline lookup yields CDR1 SGHVS and CDR2 FQNEAQ. The CDR3 is made up of 12 amino acids. Trimming stripped 4 bases from V and 6 bases from J, with 8 bases between. The DNA for the CDR3 is TGTGCCAGCAGCTCCTATACGGATACGCAGTATTTT. Protein: CASSSYTDTQYF. Based on the CDR3 plus reference TRBV7-8 and TRBJ2-3, the full variable domain is GAGVSQSPRYKVAKRGQDVALRCDPISGHVSLFWYQQALGQGPEFLTYFQNEAQLDKSGLPSDRFFAERPEGSVSTLKIQRTQQEDSAVYLCASSSYTDTQYFGPGTRLTVL.

The chain is built from TRBV7-9 and TRBJ1-4, with D unresolved. CDR1 and CDR2 (germline): SEHNR, FQNEAQ (reference sequence). Trimming removed 1 base at V and 8 bases at J, with 14 bases between. CDR3 size: 15 residues. The CDR3 loop is CASSLVAPTEEKLFF. The CDR3 DNA is TGTGCCAGCAGCTTAGTGGCTCCTACGGAGGAAAAACTGTTTTTT.

The chain has TRBV5-1 and TRBJ2-7; 12 nucleotides match TRBD2. This CDR3 spans 17 amino acids. Germline V gives CDR1 SGHRS, CDR2 YFSETQ. Trimming cost V 4 bases and J 2 bases; bases outside gene matches: 10. The CDR3 DNA is TGCGCCAGCAGCCACAGGACTAGCGGGGCGCTAGCCTACGAGCAGTACTTC. Protein product: CASSHRTSGALAYEQYF.

The chain joins TRBV11-1 to TRBJ1-1; possibly TRBD1 for D (5 bases). The CDR3 has 14 amino acids. V lost 6 bases and J lost 4, with 15 bases in between. CDR1 SGHAT and CDR2 FQDESV come from the germline V gene (reference sequence). The DNA of the CDR3 is TGTGCCAGCAGTATTGGGGCTTCGGGCACTGAAGCTTTCTTT. Protein sequence: CASSIGASGTEAFF.

V is TRBV7-9 and J is TRBJ1-3; possible D gene TRBD1, 5 bases. The CDR3 covers 13 residues. Germline V lookup: CDR1 SEHNR, CDR2 FQNEAQ (reference sequence). V lost 1 base and J 8 bases, leaving 9 bases between the germline ends. As DNA, the CDR3 is TGTGCCAGCAGCTTAGAATGGGGGGACACCATATATTTT. Its translation is CASSLEWGDTIYF.

V gene TRBV7-6 combines with J gene TRBJ2-5, with 8 nucleotides matching TRBD2. Per the germline V gene, CDR1 is SGHVS and CDR2 is FNYEAQ. With V trimmed by 5 bases and J by 5 bases, 10 bases remained unmatched. The CDR3 has 15 amino acids. The CDR3 DNA follows: TGTGCCAGCAGCCCCGCGGGGGGTTACGCGGAGACCCAGTACTTC. It encodes CASSPAGGYAETQYF.

In its sample, this clone was seen once. The chain is built from TRBV4-3 and TRBJ1-1; 9 bases fit TRBD1. After removal of 4 bases from V and 3 bases from J, the junction contained 6 bases not matched to a gene. This CDR3 is 15 amino acids long. Germline V gene sequence: CDR1 LGHNA, CDR2 YSLEER. The CDR3 bases are TGCGCCAGCAGCCTAACTCGGACAGGGGACACTGAAGCTTTCTTT. Residues: CASSLTRTGDTEAFF.

This chain joins TRBV7-9 and TRBJ1-6, with 7 nucleotides matching TRBD1. The CDR3 covers 12 residues. Germline V gene sequence: CDR1 SEHNR, CDR2 FQNEAQ (reference sequence). CDR3 loop: CIPSQGQSPLHF. In DNA, the CDR3 is TGTATCCCGTCCCAGGGACAGTCACCCCTCCACTTT.

This clone was picked up one time. The rearrangement links TRBV4-3 to TRBJ2-6; D remains ambiguous. CDR3 length: 17 amino acids. From germline, CDR1 is LGHNA and CDR2 YSLEER. V dropped 0 bases and J dropped 0 bases, with 9 bases sitting between them. This chain's CDR3 is CASSQDPTNSGANVLTF. The DNA for the CDR3 is TGCGCCAGCAGCCAAGATCCAACAAACTCTGGGGCCAACGTCCTGACTTTC.

This clone came up a few times. The chain has TRBV29-1 and TRBJ2-7; maybe TRBD1 (6 bases). Trimming shortened V by 6 bases and J by 0 bases, and 18 bases separated the two germline ends. The CDR3 is made up of 15 amino acids. CDR1 is SQVTM, CDR2 ANQGSEA, per germline. The CDR3 sequence: CSVGEGGFTSYEQYF. CDR3 DNA: TGCAGCGTAGGGGAAGGGGGATTCACCTCCTACGAGCAGTACTTC.

The J gene is TRBJ2-7, the V gene TRBV12-5, with D maybe TRBD1 (7 bases). The germline V and J ends were trimmed by 7 bases and 7 bases, with 20 bases remaining between them. CDR1 and CDR2 (germline): LGHNT, FRNRAP. The CDR3 runs to 14 residues. In DNA form, the CDR3 reads TGTGCTAGTGCCCCATCGACAGGGCGGGAAGAGCAGTACTTC. Translated, it gives CASAPSTGREEQYF.

The rearrangement links TRBV2 to TRBJ1-5, with 9 nucleotides matching TRBD1. CDR1 SNHLY and CDR2 FYNNEI come from the germline V gene. This CDR3 comprises 15 residues. J was trimmed by 0 bases and V by 4 bases; bases with no gene match: 1. CDR3 sequence (DNA): TGTGCCAGCAGTGGGGACAGGGATAGCAATCAGCCCCAGCATTTT. This encodes CASSGDRDSNQPQHF. The variable domain in full, completed from reference TRBV2 and TRBJ1-5, reads EPEVTQTPSHQVTQMGQEVILRCVPISNHLYFYWYRQILGQKVEFLVSFYNNEISEKSEIFDDQFSVERPDGSNFTLKIRSTKLEDSAMYFCASSGDRDSNQPQHFGDGTRLSIL.

V gene TRBV19 combines with J gene TRBJ2-5; D may be TRBD2 (5 bases). Looked up from germline, CDR1 is LNHDA and CDR2 is SQIVND (reference sequence). The V end was cut by 10 bases, the J end by 7 bases, with 16 bases between. The CDR3 contains 12 residues. The CDR3 loop is CATLTYRGTQYF. DNA for the CDR3: TGTGCCACCCTGACTTACCGGGGGACCCAGTACTTC.

The chain carries TRBV11-3 and TRBJ2-1; 7 positions agree with TRBD2. Germline assignment: CDR1 SGHNT and CDR2 YENEEA. There are 17 residues in the CDR3. Trimming took 5 bases from V and 0 from J; bases not matched to a gene: 10. The CDR3, as DNA: TGTGCCAGCAGCCGAGGCGGGGGTGCAAGCTCCTACAATGAGCAGTTCTTC. Translated, it gives CASSRGGGASSYNEQFF.

This clone came up once. A read error may produce the germline difference seen at one junction end. The rearrangement links TRBV7-2 to TRBJ1-2; D may be TRBD1 (5 bases). CDR1 is SGHTA and CDR2 is FQGNSA in the germline V gene. This CDR3 is 12 amino acids long. In DNA, the CDR3 is TGTGCCGGCAGCTTGGGACTGGGTGGCTACACCTTC. Protein product: CAGSLGLGGYTF.

The chain has TRBV2 and TRBJ2-3; 9 positions agree with TRBD2. With 7 bases clipped from V and 2 bases from J, the junction kept 4 bases outside the gene matches. Germline values: CDR1 SNHLY, CDR2 FYNNEI. The CDR3 has 14 amino acids. CDR3 amino acids: CASNERGATDTQYF. In DNA, the CDR3 is TGTGCCAGCAACGAGCGGGGGGCCACAGATACGCAGTATTTT. The full variable domain, completed using reference TRBV2 and TRBJ2-3, is EPEVTQTPSHQVTQMGQEVILRCVPISNHLYFYWYRQILGQKVEFLVSFYNNEISEKSEIFDDQFSVERPDGSNFTLKIRSTKLEDSAMYFCASNERGATDTQYFGPGTRLTVL.

This chain uses TRBV21-1 with TRBJ2-3; the tabulated D call, TRBD1, remains unverified against the DNA. TRBV21-1 constitutes a pseudogene. The CDR3 totals 15 residues. The CDR3 DNA reads as TGTGCCAGCAGCAAAGTCGGACAGGGCGAAGATACGCAGTATTTT. This gives the protein CASSKVGQGEDTQYF.

The V gene is TRBV13, the J gene TRBJ2-1; possible D gene TRBD1, 6 bases. V lost 4 bases and J lost 9, with 19 bases in between. Germline values: CDR1 PRHDT, CDR2 FYEKMQ (reference sequence). The length of the CDR3 is 15 residues. CDR3 in DNA: TGTGCCAGCAGCTCAATTCTAACAGGGCGGATTGAGCAGTTCTTC. Protein product: CASSSILTGRIEQFF.

Notes on this clone: The sample has other DNA sequences that encode this CDR3 too. This chain links TRBV6-4 with TRBJ2-3, with 10 bases fitting TRBD2. The CDR3 has 15 amino acids. The junction had 1 base not matched to a gene; V was cut back by 2 bases and J by 2 bases. Germline V gives CDR1 MRHNA, CDR2 SNTAGT. The CDR3 bases are TGTGCCAGCAGTGACAGCGGGGGGGCCACAGATACGCAGTATTTT. It encodes CASSDSGGATDTQYF.

V usage is TRBV14 and J usage is TRBJ2-7, with a possible D match to TRBD1 (5 bases). This CDR3 spans 16 amino acids. Per the germline V gene, CDR1 is SGHDN and CDR2 is FVKESK. The V gene lost 0 bases and the J gene lost 0 bases, with 12 bases spanning the gap. Written as DNA, the CDR3 is TGTGCCAGCAGCCAAGAGAGCGTAGGGGCCTCCTACGAGCAGTACTTC. Residues: CASSQESVGASYEQYF.

The CDR3 spells CASSLGGGSPLHF. As DNA, the CDR3 is TGTGCCAGCAGCTTAGGGGGGGGTTCACCCCTCCACTTT. This sequence joins TRBV7-9 and TRBJ1-6; tentative D call: TRBD1 (5 bases). V was clipped by 1 base and J by 9 bases, with 7 bases between them. This CDR3 has 13 residues. Germline lookup yields CDR1 SEHNR and CDR2 FQNEAQ (reference sequence).

Only one count was recorded for this clone. The chain couples TRBV6-5 to TRBJ2-2, with 9 bases matching TRBD1. Germline lookup yields CDR1 MNHEY and CDR2 SVGAGI. This CDR3 has 15 residues. V was pared by 6 bases and J by 6 bases, with 8 bases of the junction left unmatched. CDR3 protein: CASRGRTGVPGELFF. CDR3 nucleotides: TGTGCCAGCAGGGGCCGGACAGGGGTCCCCGGGGAGCTGTTTTTT.

The chain uses TRBV6-6 and TRBJ2-3, with 8 bases that match TRBD1. V lost 5 bases and J lost 0; bases outside the gene matches: 1. Germline V gene sequence: CDR1 MNHNY, CDR2 SVGAGI (reference sequence). This CDR3 spans 14 amino acids. In DNA form, the CDR3 reads TGTGCCAGCAGTAGGACAGGGAGCACAGATACGCAGTATTTT. Encoded protein: CASSRTGSTDTQYF.

V and J are TRBV9 and TRBJ1-3; D unclear. The CDR3 has 15 residues. V dropped 4 bases and J dropped 1 base, with 12 bases sitting between them. The germline CDR1 and CDR2 sequences are SGDLS and YYNGEE. The CDR3 protein is CASSPNQYSGNTIYF. The CDR3 bases are TGTGCCAGCAGCCCAAATCAGTATTCTGGAAACACCATATATTTT.

V usage is TRBV9 and J usage is TRBJ2-7, with D maybe TRBD2 (6 bases). The CDR3 contains 14 residues. Germline assignment: CDR1 SGDLS and CDR2 YYNGEE. Trimming took 5 bases from V and 2 from J, leaving 14 bases between them. In DNA, the CDR3 is TGTGCCAGCAGTGTCGGGGGTCATACCTACGAGCAGTACTTC. Amino acid sequence: CASSVGGHTYEQYF.